The rows below give T cell receptor beta chains drawn from one sample of a study of Graves' ophthalmopathy and Graves' hyperthyroidism. TCRdb re-called the multiplex PCR reads through MiXCR, storing one row per CDR3 protein. The sample carries under 250,000 distinct CDR3 sequences, approximately 28% recorded once. Input material: peripheral blood. These receptors were obtained from a man aged 45-65 years with Graves' ophthalmopathy. CDR3s include the opening cysteine and the closing phenylalanine or tryptophan. Each record gives: J gene, clone size, V gene, D gene, CDR3 protein, CDR3 DNA. The D gene is left open where the match is weak. Clone size appears in some rows only: once, few, many, or a class for an expanded clone.

TRBJ2-7 | NA | TRBV27 | NA | CASSFRQLYEQYF | TGTGCCAGCAGTTTTAGACAGCTCTACGAGCAGTACTTC
TRBJ2-5 | many | TRBV5-1 | NA | CASSQVWGHGETQYF | TGCGCCAGCAGCCAAGTTTGGGGGCATGGAGAGACCCAGTACTTC
TRBJ2-7 | many | TRBV7-2 | NA | CASSTYGGDFNYEQYF | TGTGCCAGCAGCACTTACGGCGGGGACTTTAACTACGAGCAGTACTTC
TRBJ2-7 | NA | TRBV27 | NA | CASSLSQTLSEQYF | TGTGCCAGCAGTCTCTCACAGACCCTCTCCGAGCAGTACTTC
TRBJ1-2 | few | TRBV28 | NA | CASSRGDYGYTF | TGTGCCTCTTCGCGGGGGGACTATGGCTACACCTTC
TRBJ2-2 | many | TRBV19 | TRBD2 | CASSPMGLAEYTGELFF | TGTGCCAGTAGTCCGATGGGACTAGCGGAATACACCGGGGAGCTGTTTTTT
TRBJ2-5 | NA | TRBV6-2/TRBV6-3 | NA | CASSPSAGQETQYF | TGTGCCAGCAGTCCCTCGGCGGGCCAAGAGACCCAGTACTTC
TRBJ1-2 | many | TRBV28 | TRBD1 | CASSPRTGIDYGYTF | TGTGCCAGCAGTCCCCGGACAGGGATTGACTATGGCTACACCTTC
TRBJ2-2 | NA | TRBV19 | NA | CASSGAENTGELFF | TGTGCCAGTAGCGGCGCCGAAAACACCGGGGAGCTGTTTTTT
TRBJ2-5 | many | TRBV27 | NA | CASAPRSGRRWTQYF | TGTGCCAGCGCCCCCCGTAGCGGTAGGCGTTGGACCCAGTACTTC
TRBJ1-1 | NA | TRBV6-1 | NA | CATTTDEAFF | TGTGCCACCACGACTGATGAAGCTTTCTTT
TRBJ2-2 | many | TRBV2 | NA | CASLTGRSELFF | TGTGCCAGCCTAACGGGACGGTCAGAGCTGTTTTTT
TRBJ2-5 | many | TRBV3-1 | TRBD1 | CASSHQAGTGFQETQYF | TGTGCCAGCAGCCACCAAGCCGGGACAGGGTTCCAAGAGACCCAGTACTTC
TRBJ2-4 | many | TRBV29-1 | TRBD2 | CSVEGEGIQYF | TGCAGCGTTGAGGGGGAGGGCATTCAGTACTTC
TRBJ1-5 | many | TRBV19 | NA | CASSINRSNQPQHF | TGTGCCAGTAGTATTAACAGGAGCAATCAGCCCCAGCATTTT
TRBJ1-1 | many | TRBV19 | TRBD1 | CASSPRQGHTEAFF | TGTGCCAGTAGTCCCCGACAGGGACACACTGAAGCTTTCTTT
TRBJ1-5 | many | TRBV19 | NA | CASSISVSNQPQHF | TGTGCCAGTAGTATATCGGTTAGCAATCAGCCCCAGCATTTT
TRBJ1-1 | NA | TRBV7-2 | TRBD1 | CASSQGQGEAFF | TGTGCCAGCAGCCAAGGACAGGGTGAAGCTTTCTTT
TRBJ2-2 | many | TRBV2 | NA | CASSETGPNTGELFF | TGTGCCAGCAGTGAAACAGGGCCGAACACCGGGGAGCTGTTTTTT
TRBJ2-2 | NA | TRBV9 | TRBD1 | CASRSVSGQGNTGELFF | TGTGCCAGCAGGAGTGTGTCAGGACAGGGAAACACCGGGGAGCTGTTTTTT
TRBJ2-5 | many | TRBV7-8 | TRBD2 | CASSLEGLAMGGTQYF | TGTGCCAGCAGCTTAGAGGGACTAGCGATGGGTGGGACCCAGTACTTC
TRBJ1-1 | few | TRBV29-1 | NA | CSAATREYTEAFF | TGCAGCGCTGCTACCAGGGAGTACACTGAAGCTTTCTTT
TRBJ1-5 | many | TRBV28 | NA | CASSPSGRGKNQPQHF | TGTGCCAGCAGTCCCTCGGGACGGGGAAAAAATCAGCCCCAGCATTTT
TRBJ1-2 | many | TRBV7-9 | NA | CASSLRPVDYGYTF | TGTGCCAGCAGCCTTAGGCCCGTAGACTATGGCTACACCTTC
TRBJ1-2 | many | TRBV6-1 | NA | CASSESPTGYNYGYTF | TGTGCCAGCAGTGAAAGCCCGACAGGCTATAACTATGGCTACACCTTC
TRBJ2-7 | many | TRBV19 | TRBD1 | CARRQGPHEQYF | TGTGCCAGGAGACAGGGACCCCACGAGCAGTACTTC
TRBJ1-1 | many | TRBV5-1 | NA | CASSLEGNTEAFF | TGCGCCAGCAGCTTGGAGGGCAACACTGAAGCTTTCTTT
TRBJ1-2 | once | TRBV6-2/TRBV6-3 | NA | CASSFPLRTPEGGYTF | TGTGCCAGCAGTTTCCCCCTCAGGACCCCGGAGGGCGGCTACACCTTC
TRBJ2-5 | many | TRBV27 | TRBD1 | CASSPDRDRQETQYF | TGTGCCAGCAGTCCGGACCGGGACAGGCAAGAGACCCAGTACTTC
TRBJ1-2 | once | TRBV6-1 | NA | CASRPGQSYGYTF | TGTGCCAGCAGACCCGGACAGAGCTATGGCTACACCTTC
TRBJ1-5 | many | TRBV28 | NA | CASSLLNFYSNQPQHF | TGTGCCAGCAGCCTCCTAAATTTTTATAGCAATCAGCCCCAGCATTTT
TRBJ2-7 | many | TRBV11-2 | NA | CASSSSPSYEQYF | TGTGCCAGCAGCTCCTCCCCATCCTACGAGCAGTACTTC
TRBJ2-5 | many | TRBV7-2 | TRBD2 | CASSLRTSGSGRETQYF | TGTGCCAGCAGCCTACGGACTAGCGGGAGCGGGCGAGAGACCCAGTACTTC
TRBJ2-2 | NA | TRBV5-1 | NA | CASSLVTTQGTGELFF | TGCGCCAGCAGCTTAGTGACGACCCAAGGGACCGGGGAGCTGTTTTTT
TRBJ2-7 | many | TRBV6-5 | TRBD2 | CASSPSGRGEQYF | TGTGCCAGCAGTCCTAGCGGGAGGGGCGAGCAGTACTTC
TRBJ1-1 | NA | TRBV20-1 | NA | CSASGSMNTEAFF | TGCAGTGCATCAGGGTCGATGAACACTGAAGCTTTCTTT
TRBJ2-7 | many | TRBV9 | NA | CASSPGQLYEQYF | TGTGCCAGCAGCCCTGGACAGCTCTACGAGCAGTACTTC
TRBJ1-6 | many | TRBV4-2 | NA | CASSPGQGDSPLHF | TGTGCCAGCAGCCCGGGGCAGGGAGATTCACCCCTCCACTTT
TRBJ1-2 | few | TRBV6-2/TRBV6-3 | TRBD1 | CASSYEGAQNYGYTF | TGTGCCAGCAGTTACGAGGGGGCACAAAACTATGGCTACACCTTC
TRBJ1-2 | NA | TRBV12-3/TRBV12-4 | NA | CASSTPSRDLGGYTF | TGTGCCAGCAGTACCCCGAGCCGGGACCTGGGTGGCTACACCTTC
TRBJ2-7 | many | TRBV28 | NA | CASSAGLLGQYF | TGTGCCAGCAGTGCGGGCCTCCTGGGGCAGTACTTC
TRBJ1-2 | NA | TRBV6-2/TRBV6-3 | NA | CAARAYDPWGYTF | TGTGCCGCCCGGGCATACGATCCTTGGGGCTACACCTTC